These 17 T cell receptor beta chains were sequenced from one sample in a study of cytomegalovirus exposure and HLA in healthy donors. 13 Jbeta primers and 60 Vbeta primers were used for the PCR. Measured with immunoSEQ multiplex PCR; TCRdb has only the in-frame clones, and not every one. This sample has 100,000 to 150,000 clones; roughly four fifths occur once, and the top ten carry more than 3.5%. Sequencing input: PBMCs. These receptors all stem from a woman aged 40 to 50 in good health and CMV-seropositive.

A single count supports this clone. The germline gene is not matched at one end of the junction; a read error may be the cause. V usage is TRBV6-1 and J usage is TRBJ1-2, with TRBD1 matching 8 bases. The length of the CDR3 is 16 residues. Germline V gene sequence: CDR1 MNHNS, CDR2 SASEGT. DNA for the CDR3: TGTGCCAGCAGGGAAGTCCAGGGGGCTGCAATAAGTGGCTACACCTTC. This codes for CASREVQGAAISGYTF.

The chain employs TRBV5-1 and TRBJ2-7; 10 positions agree with TRBD2. Looked up from germline, CDR1 is SGHRS and CDR2 is YFSETQ. This CDR3 contains 15 residues. With 4 bases clipped from V and 5 bases from J, the junction kept 9 bases outside the gene matches. Here the CDR3 reads CASSVKREGYHEQYF. In nucleotides, the CDR3 is TGCGCCAGCAGCGTCAAGCGGGAGGGGTATCACGAGCAGTACTTC.

The gene calls are TRBV6-5 and TRBJ2-2; D gene ambiguous. Germline assignment: CDR1 MNHEY and CDR2 SVGAGI. CDR3 length equals 12 residues. The germline V and J ends were trimmed by 7 bases and 7 bases, with 10 bases remaining between them. CDR3 sequence reads: CASNAEHGELFF. The CDR3 DNA sequence: TGTGCCAGCAACGCGGAGCACGGGGAGCTGTTTTTT.

The CDR3 region is CAWSGDRVGVDTEAFF. The DNA for the CDR3 is TGTGCCTGGTCCGGAGACAGGGTGGGGGTAGACACTGAAGCTTTCTTT. The genes are TRBV30 and TRBJ1-1; 7 bases fit TRBD1. The CDR3 runs 16 residues. Germline CDR1 reads GTSNPN; CDR2 reads SVGIG (reference sequence). Losses at the gene ends were 5 bases for V and 3 bases for J; bases not matched to a gene: 15.

This sequence joins TRBV7-9 and TRBJ2-1, with 11 bases fitting TRBD2. Germline trimming cut 1 base from V and 5 bases from J; bases unmatched to any gene: 7. Germline CDR1 reads SEHNR; CDR2 reads FQNEAQ (reference sequence). The CDR3 consists of 17 residues. CDR3 in DNA: TGTGCCAGCAGCTTAGGGGGGCTAGCGGGAGGTCACAATGAGCAGTTCTTC. Translated: CASSLGGLAGGHNEQFF.

This clone appeared a few times. One end of the junction fails to match germline, which may point to a read error. The J gene is TRBJ1-2, the V gene TRBV7-9, with D perhaps matching TRBD1 (5 bases). Germline CDR1 and CDR2: SEHNR and FQNEAQ (reference sequence). The CDR3 runs to 16 residues. This CDR3 is CSSSSPRGKANYGYTF. The CDR3 DNA follows: TGTTCCAGCAGCTCCCCGCGGGGGAAAGCTAACTATGGCTACACCTTC. The complete variable domain, with remaining parts taken from reference TRBV7-9 and TRBJ1-2, reads DTGVSQNPRHKITKRGQNVTFRCDPISEHNRLYWYRQTLGQGPEFLTYFQNEAQLEKSRLLSDRFSAERPKGSFSTLEIQRTEQGDSAMYLCSSSSPRGKANYGYTFGSGTRLTVV.

This chain joins TRBV5-1 and TRBJ2-5; 9 bases line up with TRBD1. Trimming at V came to 0 bases and at J to 5 bases, leaving 8 bases not matched to a gene. The CDR3 has 16 residues. Germline-derived CDR1 and CDR2 are SGHRS and YFSETQ. CDR3 sequence (DNA): TGCGCCAGCAGCTTGGGACAGGGGGAAATAAAGGAGACCCAGTACTTC. This gives the protein CASSLGQGEIKETQYF.

The chain is built from TRBV4-1 and TRBJ2-1, with TRBD2 matching over 9 bases. The CDR3 is 14 amino acids. The germline V gene has CDR1 MGHRA and CDR2 YSYEKL. J was trimmed by 10 bases and V by 0 bases; bases with no gene match: 4. The CDR3 nucleotides are TGCGCCAGCAGCCAAGATCGGCTAGCGGGAGAGCAGTTCTTC. It is translated as CASSQDRLAGEQFF.

J is TRBJ2-3 and V is TRBV7-6; 7 positions agree with TRBD1. The V gene end was trimmed by 6 bases and the J gene end by 3 bases; junction bases not matched to a gene: 9. Germline V gene lookup returns CDR1 SGHVS and CDR2 FNYEAQ. The CDR3 is 15 amino acids. CDR3: CASRSKKGATDTQYF. CDR3 nucleotide sequence: TGTGCCAGCAGATCAAAAAAGGGGGCTACAGATACGCAGTATTTT. The whole variable domain, filled in from reference TRBV7-6 and TRBJ2-3, reads GAGVSQSPRYKVTKRGQDVALRCDPISGHVSLYWYRQALGQGPEFLTYFNYEAQQDKSGLPNDRFSAERPEGSISTLTIQRTEQRDSAMYRCASRSKKGATDTQYFGPGTRLTVL.

This rearrangement joins TRBV10-3 to TRBJ2-5, with D possibly matching TRBD2 (5 bases). CDR1 and CDR2 (germline): ENHRY, SYGVKD. Trimming took 0 bases from V and 6 from J, leaving 11 bases between them. The CDR3 contains 14 residues. CDR3 sequence: CAISESRGFKTQYF. The CDR3 nucleotides read TGTGCCATCAGTGAGTCTAGAGGGTTCAAGACCCAGTACTTC.

V is TRBV6-6 and J is TRBJ2-2, with D possibly being TRBD1 (6 bases). In germline, CDR1 is MNHNY, CDR2 SVGAGI (reference sequence). V dropped 6 bases and J dropped 7 bases, with 12 bases sitting between them. This CDR3 has 13 amino acids. CDR3 DNA sequence: TGTGCCAGCAGCGAACAGGGCCACGGGGAGCTGTTTTTT. It codes for CASSEQGHGELFF.

DNA of the CDR3: TGTGCCAGCACGGCGGAGGGTGGGACCAATCAGCCCCAGCATTTT. As protein: CASTAEGGTNQPQHF. This chain links TRBV28 with TRBJ1-5; D may be TRBD1 (5 bases). This CDR3 spans 15 amino acids. Germline values: CDR1 MDHEN, CDR2 SYDVKM. Deletions cut 7 bases from V and 3 bases from J, with 16 bases between.

This clone came up a few times. This sequence joins TRBV7-9 and TRBJ1-4; maybe TRBD1 (6 bases). Trimming removed 1 base at V and 4 bases at J, with 19 bases between. This CDR3 comprises 18 residues. Per germline, CDR1 SEHNR and CDR2 FQNEAQ (reference sequence). The CDR3 protein is CASSLGLDPQGNNEKLFF. The DNA for the CDR3 is TGTGCCAGCAGCTTAGGTTTGGATCCGCAGGGGAATAATGAAAAACTGTTTTTT.

The genes are TRBV10-3 and TRBJ1-1; the D gene is possibly TRBD1 (6 bases). CDR1 is ENHRY, CDR2 SYGVKD, per germline. CDR3 length: 15 residues. V was cut by 10 bases and J by 0 bases, with 18 bases left in between. The CDR3 spells CATIDRDNLNTEAFF. CDR3 DNA sequence: TGTGCCACAATCGACCGGGACAATCTGAACACTGAAGCTTTCTTT.

The CDR3 DNA follows: TGTGCCAGCAGTTCCCCGGGACAGGGGAGCAGTGAGTTCTTC. Encoded protein: CASSSPGQGSSEFF. The chain has TRBV28 and TRBJ2-1; TRBD1 matches at 10 bases. After removal of 4 bases from V and 14 bases from J, the junction contained 11 bases not matched to a gene. The CDR3 contains 14 residues. CDR1 MDHEN and CDR2 SYDVKM come from the germline V gene.

The chain has TRBV6-5 and TRBJ2-3; TRBD2 agrees at 11 bases. The CDR3 length is 15 residues. The V segment lost 7 bases and the J segment 3 bases; nucleotides outside the gene matches: 6. CDR1 is MNHEY and CDR2 is SVGAGI in the germline V gene. The CDR3 nucleotides are TGTGCCAGCACTGTGACTAGCGGGACGACAGATACGCAGTATTTT. Translating gives CASTVTSGTTDTQYF.

The chain employs TRBV6-1 and TRBJ2-2, with 11 bases that match TRBD1. The germline V gene has CDR1 MNHNS and CDR2 SASEGT. The V and J ends lost 4 bases and 5 bases, in that order; junction bases with no gene match: 3. This CDR3 contains 15 residues. CDR3: CASSGGTGGTGELFF. In nucleotides, the CDR3 is TGTGCCAGCAGTGGGGGGACAGGGGGAACCGGGGAGCTGTTTTTT.